This T cell receptor (beta chain) derives from a study of a mutant IDH1 vaccine in newly diagnosed glioma (dated by TCRdb to about 2021). About the investigation overall: Across visits V03 through V10, patients got a total of eight vaccinations, given in weeks 1, 3, 5, 7, 11, 15, 19 and 23. In the chemotherapy-containing groups, vaccination started alongside temozolomide cycles, whereas in patients who had radiotherapy alone it started 4-6 weeks after radiotherapy. Of the 25 to 35 patients who were treated, 62.5% were male and approximately 38% were female, and the mean age was about 40 years. Before enrollment, patients had received standard therapy of radiotherapy alone, temozolomide alone, or radiochemotherapy with temozolomide; most received the combination. Peripheral blood was collected at six visits: V03 (baseline), V05, V07, V10, V12 and V13. For exploratory analyses, fewer than 30 treated patients had longitudinal TCRB deep sequencing done wherever samples were available. Overall study outcomes, separate from this receptor: The authors stated that sample limitations prevented analyses of patient blood samples from being reproduced. Changes in the top peripheral T cell clonotypes picked up by TCRB sequencing did not appear to be linked to pseudoprogression. Availability determined which PBMC samples were chosen for TCRB deep sequencing. Vaccine-induced immune responses across multiple MHC alleles were detected in 93.3% of patients.

This clone appeared a single time. This clone's antigen is unknown. No much larger clonotype is one base removed from it; base qualities were not supplied. This sample's time point label indicates: week 23, last vaccination. Every vaccine dose consisted of 300 ug of a 20-mer mutant IDH1 peptide in Montanide, administered subcutaneously together with topical imiquimod. The donors had newly diagnosed IDH1-mutant astrocytomas of WHO grade 3 or 4 that showed loss of nuclear ATRX. The samples were drawn from NOA16, a multicentre, single-arm, open-label phase I trial in Germany that tested a mutant IDH1 peptide vaccine in humans for the first time. Genomic DNA for TCRB sequencing was isolated from EDTA blood with the DNeasy Blood and Tissue Kit. Per the germline V gene (reference sequence), PRHDT is the CDR1 and FYEKMQ is the CDR2. V lost 4 bases and J lost 1 base; the stretch between them is 14 bases long. Inclusive of the bounding cysteine and phenylalanine, the CDR3 is 16 residues long. Only CDR3 DNA is held: 48 bases, read in frame from base 1.

The receptor library was made with the immunoSEQ multiplex PCR assay. Rearranged TCR beta chain sequences were amplified with the hsTCRB Kit following the manufacturer's protocol. An Illumina MiSeq was used to sequence the TCRB libraries. Processing in the source paper ran as follows. The proprietary platform of the kit vendor was used for demultiplexing, trimming and gene mapping. The immuneACCESS repertoire file appears here via TCRdb, limited to in-frame rearrangements. These files lack a portion of the clones; in checked studies, under half of the deficit traces to unresolved V genes, and the cause of the others is not known. V and J calls and clone size come straight from that table; D and trimming were deduced from the DNA. Counted in this sample were approximately 35,000 clones; roughly 88% of them appeared once. Of the sample, approximately 2.4% falls within the top ten clones.

This material consisted of PBMCs, taken from a glioma patient whose treatment included an IDH1 peptide vaccine. The origin of this receptor is a man in his forties or fifties with glioma. This chain joins TRBV13 to TRBJ2-1; TRBD1 might be the D gene, on 5 matching bases. In nucleotide form, the sequence is TGTGCCAGCAGCTCCTTGATGGGGCGTTCCTACAATGAGCAGTTCTTC. This sequence encodes CASSSLMGRSYNEQFF. Reference TRBV13 and TRBJ2-1 genes cover what lies past the CDR3, so the full variable domain is AAGVIQSPRHLIKEKRETATLKCYPIPRHDTVYWYQQGPGQDPQFLISFYEKMQSDKGSIPDRFSAQQFSDYHSELNMSSLELGDSALYFCASSSLMGRSYNEQFFGPGTRLTVL.